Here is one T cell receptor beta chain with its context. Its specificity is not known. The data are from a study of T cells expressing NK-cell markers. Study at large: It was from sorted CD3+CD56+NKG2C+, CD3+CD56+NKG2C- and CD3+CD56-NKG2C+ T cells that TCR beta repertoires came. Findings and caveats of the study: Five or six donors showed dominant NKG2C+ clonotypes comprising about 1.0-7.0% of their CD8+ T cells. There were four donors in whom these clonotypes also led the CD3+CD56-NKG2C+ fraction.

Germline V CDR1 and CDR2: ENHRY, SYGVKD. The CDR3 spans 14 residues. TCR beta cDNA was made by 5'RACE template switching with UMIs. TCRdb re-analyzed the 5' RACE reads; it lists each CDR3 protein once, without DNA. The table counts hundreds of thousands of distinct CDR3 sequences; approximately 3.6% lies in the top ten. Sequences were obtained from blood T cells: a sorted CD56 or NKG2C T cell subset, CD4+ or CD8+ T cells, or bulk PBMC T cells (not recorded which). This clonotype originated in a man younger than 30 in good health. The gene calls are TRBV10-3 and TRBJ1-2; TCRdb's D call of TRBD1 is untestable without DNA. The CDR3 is CAIKAQEGVGGYTF.